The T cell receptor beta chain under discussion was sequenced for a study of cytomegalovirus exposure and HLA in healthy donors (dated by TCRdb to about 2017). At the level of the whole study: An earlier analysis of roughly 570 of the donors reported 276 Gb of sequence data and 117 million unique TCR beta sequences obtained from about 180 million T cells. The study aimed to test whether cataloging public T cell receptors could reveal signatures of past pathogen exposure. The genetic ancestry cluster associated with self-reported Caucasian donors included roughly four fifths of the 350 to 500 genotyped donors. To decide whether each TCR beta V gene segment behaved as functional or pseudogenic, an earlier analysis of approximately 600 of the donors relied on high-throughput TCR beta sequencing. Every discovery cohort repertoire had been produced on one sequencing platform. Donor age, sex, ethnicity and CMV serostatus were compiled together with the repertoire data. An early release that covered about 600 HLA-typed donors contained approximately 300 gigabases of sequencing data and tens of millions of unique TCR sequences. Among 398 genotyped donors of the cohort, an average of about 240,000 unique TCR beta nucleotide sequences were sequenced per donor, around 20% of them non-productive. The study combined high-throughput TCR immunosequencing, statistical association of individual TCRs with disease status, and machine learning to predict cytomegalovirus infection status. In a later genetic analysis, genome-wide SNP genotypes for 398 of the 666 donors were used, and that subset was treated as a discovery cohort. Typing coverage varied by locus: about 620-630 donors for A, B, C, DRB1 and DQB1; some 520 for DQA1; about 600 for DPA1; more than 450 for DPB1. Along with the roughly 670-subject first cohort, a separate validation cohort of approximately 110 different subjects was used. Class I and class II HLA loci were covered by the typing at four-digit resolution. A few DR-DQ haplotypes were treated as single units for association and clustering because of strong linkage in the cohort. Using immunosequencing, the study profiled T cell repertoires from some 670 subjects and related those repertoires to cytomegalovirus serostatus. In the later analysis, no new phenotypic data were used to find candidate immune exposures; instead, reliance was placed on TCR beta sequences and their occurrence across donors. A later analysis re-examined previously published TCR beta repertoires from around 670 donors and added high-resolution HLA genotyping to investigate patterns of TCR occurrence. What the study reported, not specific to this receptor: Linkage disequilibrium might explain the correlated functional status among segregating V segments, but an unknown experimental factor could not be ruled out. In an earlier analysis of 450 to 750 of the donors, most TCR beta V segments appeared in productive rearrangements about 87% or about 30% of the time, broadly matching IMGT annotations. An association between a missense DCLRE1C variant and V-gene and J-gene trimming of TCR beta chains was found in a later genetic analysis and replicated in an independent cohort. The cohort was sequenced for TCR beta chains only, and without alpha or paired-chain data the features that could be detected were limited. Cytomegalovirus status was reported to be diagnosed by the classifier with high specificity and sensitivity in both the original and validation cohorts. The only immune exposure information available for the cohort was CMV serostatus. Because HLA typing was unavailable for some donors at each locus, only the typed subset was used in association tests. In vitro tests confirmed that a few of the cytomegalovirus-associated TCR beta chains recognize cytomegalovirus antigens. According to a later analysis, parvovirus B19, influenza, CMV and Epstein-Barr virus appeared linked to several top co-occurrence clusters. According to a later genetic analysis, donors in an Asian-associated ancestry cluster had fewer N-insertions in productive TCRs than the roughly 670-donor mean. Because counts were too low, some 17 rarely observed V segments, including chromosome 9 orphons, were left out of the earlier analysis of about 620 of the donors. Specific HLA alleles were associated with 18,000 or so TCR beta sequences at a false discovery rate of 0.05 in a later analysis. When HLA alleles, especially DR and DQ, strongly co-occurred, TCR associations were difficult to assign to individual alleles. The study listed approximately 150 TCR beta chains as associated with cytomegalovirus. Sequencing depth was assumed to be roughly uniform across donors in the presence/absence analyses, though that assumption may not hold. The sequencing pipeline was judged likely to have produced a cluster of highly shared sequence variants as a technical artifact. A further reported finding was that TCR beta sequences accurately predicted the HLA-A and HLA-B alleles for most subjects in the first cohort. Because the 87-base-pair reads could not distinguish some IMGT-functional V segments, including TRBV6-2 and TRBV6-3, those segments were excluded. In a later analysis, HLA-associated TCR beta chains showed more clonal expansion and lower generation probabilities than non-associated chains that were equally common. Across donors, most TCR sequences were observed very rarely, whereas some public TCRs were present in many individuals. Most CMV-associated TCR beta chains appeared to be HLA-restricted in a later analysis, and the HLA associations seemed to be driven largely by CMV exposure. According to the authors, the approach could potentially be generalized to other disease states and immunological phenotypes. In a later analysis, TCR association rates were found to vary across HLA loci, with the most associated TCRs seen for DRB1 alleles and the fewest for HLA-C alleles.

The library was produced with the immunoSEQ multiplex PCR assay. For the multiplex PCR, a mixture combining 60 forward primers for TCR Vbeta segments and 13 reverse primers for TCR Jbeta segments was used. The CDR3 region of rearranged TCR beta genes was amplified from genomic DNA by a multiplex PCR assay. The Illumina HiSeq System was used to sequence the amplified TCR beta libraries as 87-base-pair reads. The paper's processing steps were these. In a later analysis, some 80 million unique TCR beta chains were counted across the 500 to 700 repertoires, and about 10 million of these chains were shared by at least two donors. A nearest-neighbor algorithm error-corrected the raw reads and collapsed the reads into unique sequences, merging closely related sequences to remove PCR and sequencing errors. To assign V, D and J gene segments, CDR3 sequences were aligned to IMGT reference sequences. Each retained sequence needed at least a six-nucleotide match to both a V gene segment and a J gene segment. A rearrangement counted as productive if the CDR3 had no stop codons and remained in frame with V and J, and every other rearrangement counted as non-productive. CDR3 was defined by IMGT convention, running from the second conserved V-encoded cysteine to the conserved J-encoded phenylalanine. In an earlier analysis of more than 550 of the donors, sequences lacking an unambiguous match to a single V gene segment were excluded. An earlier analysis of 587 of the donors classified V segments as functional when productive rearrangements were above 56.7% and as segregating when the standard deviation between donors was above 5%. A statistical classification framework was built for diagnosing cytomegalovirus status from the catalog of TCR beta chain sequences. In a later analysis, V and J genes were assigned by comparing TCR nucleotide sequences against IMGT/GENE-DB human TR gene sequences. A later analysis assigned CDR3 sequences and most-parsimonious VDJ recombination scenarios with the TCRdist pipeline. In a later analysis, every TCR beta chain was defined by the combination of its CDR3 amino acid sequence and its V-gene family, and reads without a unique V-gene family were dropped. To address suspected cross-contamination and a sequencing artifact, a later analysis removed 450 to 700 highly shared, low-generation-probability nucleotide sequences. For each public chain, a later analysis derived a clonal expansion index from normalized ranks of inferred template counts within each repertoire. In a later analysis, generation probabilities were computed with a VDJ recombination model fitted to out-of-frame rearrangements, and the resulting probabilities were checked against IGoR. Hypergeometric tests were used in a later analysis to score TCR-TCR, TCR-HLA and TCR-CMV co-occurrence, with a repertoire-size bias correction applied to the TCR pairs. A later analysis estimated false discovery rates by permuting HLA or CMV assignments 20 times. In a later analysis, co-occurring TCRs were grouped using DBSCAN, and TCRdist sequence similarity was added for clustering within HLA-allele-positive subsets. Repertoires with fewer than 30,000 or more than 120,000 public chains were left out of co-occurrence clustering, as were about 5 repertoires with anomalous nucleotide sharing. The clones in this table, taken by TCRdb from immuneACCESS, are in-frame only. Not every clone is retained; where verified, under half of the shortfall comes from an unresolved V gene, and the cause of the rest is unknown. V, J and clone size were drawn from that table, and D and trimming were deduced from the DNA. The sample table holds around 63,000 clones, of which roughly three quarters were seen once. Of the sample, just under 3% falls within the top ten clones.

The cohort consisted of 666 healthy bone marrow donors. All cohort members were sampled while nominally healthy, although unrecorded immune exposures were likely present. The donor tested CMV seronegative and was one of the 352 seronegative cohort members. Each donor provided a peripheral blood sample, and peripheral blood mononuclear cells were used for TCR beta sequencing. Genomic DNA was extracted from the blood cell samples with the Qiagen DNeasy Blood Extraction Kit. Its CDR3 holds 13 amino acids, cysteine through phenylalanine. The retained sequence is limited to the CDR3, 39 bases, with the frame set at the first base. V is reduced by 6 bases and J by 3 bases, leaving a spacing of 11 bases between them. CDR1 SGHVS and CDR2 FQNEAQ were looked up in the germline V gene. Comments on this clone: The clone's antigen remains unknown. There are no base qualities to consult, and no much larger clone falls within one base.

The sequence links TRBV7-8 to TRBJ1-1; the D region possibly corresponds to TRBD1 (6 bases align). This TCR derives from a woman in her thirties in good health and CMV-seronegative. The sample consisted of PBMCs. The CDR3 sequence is CASRRQVDTEAFF. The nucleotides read TGTGCCAGCAGACGACAGGTCGACACTGAAGCTTTCTTT. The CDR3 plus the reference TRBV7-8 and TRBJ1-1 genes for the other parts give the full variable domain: GAGVSQSPRYKVAKRGQDVALRCDPISGHVSLFWYQQALGQGPEFLTYFQNEAQLDKSGLPSDRFFAERPEGSVSTLKIQRTQQEDSAVYLCASRRQVDTEAFFGQGTRLTVV.